The rows below give T cell receptor beta chains drawn from one sample of a study of cytomegalovirus exposure and HLA in healthy donors. TCRdb's copy holds only in-frame clones and misses some; the assay was immunoSEQ multiplex PCR. Of fewer than 250,000 clones in the sample, 70% to 85% were seen once. The sequenced material came from PBMCs. Receptor source: a male donor in good health and CMV-seronegative. CDR3s include the opening cysteine and the closing phenylalanine or tryptophan. The D gene is left open where the match is weak. Clone size is stated in some rows and not others, as once, few, many or a class when expanded.

TRBV15	-	-	TRBJ1-1	TGTGCCACCAGCAGAGGCAGGGGCCCGGTCTCGGAAGCTTTCTTT	CATSRGRGPVSEAFF
TRBV5-5	-	-	TRBJ2-3	TGTGCCAGCAGCCCCGGCGGCCAGGGGTGGGATACGCAGTATTTT	CASSPGGQGWDTQYF
TRBV11-2	-	-	TRBJ1-1	TGTGCCAGCAGCGGTTTTCGAGCGAGCACTGAAGCTTTCTTT	CASSGFRASTEAFF
TRBV7-9	-	TRBD1	TRBJ2-7	TGTTCCAGCAGCTTACCCGGGACAGGGGGGCGTGAGCAGTACTTC	CSSSLPGTGGREQYF
TRBV6-6	few	-	TRBJ2-7	TGTGCCAGCAGTTATGGACGGGAGCCCTACGAGCAGTACTTC	CASSYGREPYEQYF
TRBV5-4	-	TRBD2	TRBJ2-7	TGTGCCAGCAGCCGTCCGGATAGCGGGACCTACGAGCAGTACTTC	CASSRPDSGTYEQYF
TRBV6-5	-	TRBD1	TRBJ2-7	TGTGCCAGCGGACGGGGACAGGGGGCCTACGAGCAGTACTTC	CASGRGQGAYEQYF
TRBV6-1	-	TRBD2	TRBJ2-3	TGTGCCAGCAGGGAACTAGCGGGCAAAAGCACAGATACGCAGTATTTT	CASRELAGKSTDTQYF
TRBV5-1	-	TRBD2	TRBJ2-3	TGCGCCAGCAGCTTGGAGGCGGGAGGAAATACGCAGTATTTT	CASSLEAGGNTQYF
TRBV27	-	-	TRBJ2-2	TGTGCCAGCAGTCCCATTAGCCCTGCTAGGGGCACCGGGGAGCTGTTTTTT	CASSPISPARGTGELFF
TRBV6-6	once	-	TRBJ1-3	TGTGCCAGCAGTTACCCGACAGGTCGTGGAAACACCATATATTTT	CASSYPTGRGNTIYF
TRBV29-1	-	TRBD1	TRBJ1-2	TGCAGCGCTCTTCAGGGGGCAAACTATGGCTACACCTTC	CSALQGANYGYTF
TRBV4-2	few	-	TRBJ1-4	TGTGCCAGCAGCCTTGACAGAAGGAATGAAAAACTGTTTTTT	CASSLDRRNEKLFF
TRBV27	-	-	TRBJ2-1	TGTGCCAGCAGTTCCTATTCAGGGGCCAACAATGAGCAGTTCTTC	CASSSYSGANNEQFF
TRBV11-3	-	TRBD2	TRBJ2-3	TGTGCCAGCGCTTCGCGGCTAGCGGATTGTGCAGATACGCAGTATTTT	CASASRLADCADTQYF
TRBV9	-	TRBD2	TRBJ2-5	TGTGCCAGCAGCCTTACTGCGGGGGAACTTCAAGAGACCCAGTACTTC	CASSLTAGELQETQYF
TRBV7-2	-	-	TRBJ1-2	TGTGCCAGCAGCCAGAGGAGGGGAATGGGGCGGGATAGCTACACCTTC	CASSQRRGMGRDSYTF
TRBV28	few	-	TRBJ1-2	TGTGCCAGCAGTCCCCTTGGGGCCACCCTCTATGGCTACACCTTC	CASSPLGATLYGYTF